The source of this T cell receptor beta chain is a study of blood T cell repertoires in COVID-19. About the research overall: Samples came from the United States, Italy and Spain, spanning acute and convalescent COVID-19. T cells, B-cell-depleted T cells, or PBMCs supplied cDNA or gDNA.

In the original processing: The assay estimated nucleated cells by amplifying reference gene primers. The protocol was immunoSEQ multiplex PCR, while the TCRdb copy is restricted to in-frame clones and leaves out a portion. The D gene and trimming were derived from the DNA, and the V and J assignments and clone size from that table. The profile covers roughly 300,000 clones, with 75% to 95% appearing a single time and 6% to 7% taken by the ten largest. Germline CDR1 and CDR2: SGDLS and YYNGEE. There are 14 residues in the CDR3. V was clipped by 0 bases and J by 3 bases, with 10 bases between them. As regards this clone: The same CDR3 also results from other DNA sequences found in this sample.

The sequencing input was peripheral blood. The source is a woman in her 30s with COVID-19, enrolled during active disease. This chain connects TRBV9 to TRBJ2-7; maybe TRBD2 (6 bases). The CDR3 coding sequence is TGTGCCAGCAGCGTAGGGGGAGGCATCTACGAGCAGTACTTC. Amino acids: CASSVGGGIYEQYF.